This TCR beta chain comes out of a study of blood T cells in healthy people across ages. The study, taken as a whole, reports: Diversity was higher, and naive CD4+ cells more numerous, in long-lived donors than in aged donors.

It was with a sample-barcoded 5' primer and a J-beta primer mix that a second PCR of roughly 7 to 12 cycles was run. Each cDNA molecule, via a template-switch adaptor with 12 random nucleotides, was tagged. TCRdb independently ran MiXCR on the 5' RACE reads; one entry per CDR3 protein. This table holds 700,000 to 800,000 distinct CDR3 sequences, roughly 47% found once. Details on this clonotype: The antigen remains undetermined.

Per sample, at least 6 micrograms of total RNA were extracted. Germline V lookup: CDR1 DFQATT, CDR2 SNEGSKA (reference sequence). The ends lost 5 bases at V and 4 bases at J; junction bases unmatched: 3. CDR3 length: 13 amino acids. The rearrangement joins TRBV20-1 to TRBJ2-1; 9 nucleotides line up with TRBD2. The sequenced sample consisted of blood. The clonotype comes from a woman aged 55-75 years in good health. The CDR3 DNA is TGCAGTGCTCCCCTAGCGGGATACAATGAGCAGTTCTTC. Encoded protein: CSAPLAGYNEQFF.